At least ten counts were recorded for the clone carrying this T cell receptor beta chain. Its antigen is not identified. The data were obtained in a study of T cells in Graves' hyperthyroidism and ophthalmopathy. As for the study in general: Staff took peripheral blood when the initial diagnosis was made, before any treatment began.

Graves' hyperthyroidism was deemed stable absent ophthalmopathy progression within 18 months. Study results and limitations: Most thyroid clonotypes that were expanded above 0.001 also turned up in blood. From stable hyperthyroidism, ophthalmopathy was separated by a 13 V-J model.

RNA transcripts gave rise to amplified TCR beta CDR3 regions. An initial round of RT-PCR targeting the TCR CDR3 relied on the HTBI primer set. TCRdb processed the multiplex PCR reads anew with MiXCR; each CDR3 protein has one entry. The top ten hold 7% to 10% of the sample, which has around 800,000 distinct CDR3 sequences, 35% to 40% seen once. What was sequenced was blood. This receptor was obtained from a man between 18 and 35 years old with Graves' hyperthyroidism.

The CDR3 region is CASSFRELLNSPLHF. DNA for the CDR3: TGTGCCAGCAGCTTTAGAGAACTGCTCAATTCACCCCTCCACTTT. This chain links TRBV7-8 with TRBJ1-6; no firm D call. Germline CDR1 reads SGHVS; CDR2 reads FQNEAQ. Trimming shortened V by 3 bases and J by 7 bases, and 13 bases separated the two germline ends. The CDR3 loop spans 15 amino acids.